These 5 T cell receptor beta chains originate from one sample sequenced in a study of blood T cell repertoires in COVID-19. The protocol was immunoSEQ multiplex PCR, while the TCRdb copy is restricted to in-frame clones and leaves out a portion. Among approximately 130,000 clones listed, 84% were seen once. Specimen: peripheral blood. The receptors originated from a human donor in a cohort sampled during active COVID-19.

The J gene is TRBJ1-5, the V gene TRBV29-1; D ambiguous. There are 11 residues in the CDR3. The V end was cut by 8 bases, the J end by 6 bases, with 11 bases between. CDR1 SQVTM and CDR2 ANQGSEA come from the germline V gene. The CDR3 spells CSPTYRQPQHF. CDR3 DNA sequence: TGCAGCCCTACCTATCGTCAGCCCCAGCATTTT.

The rearrangement links TRBV5-1 to TRBJ2-5; the match to TRBD1 covers 7 bases. Germline CDR1 SGHRS, CDR2 YFSETQ. The junction had 8 bases not matched to a gene; V was cut back by 4 bases and J by 5 bases. The CDR3 has 14 amino acids. The CDR3 here is CASSEDRVRETQYF. In DNA, the CDR3 is TGCGCCAGCAGCGAAGACAGGGTCAGGGAGACCCAGTACTTC.

The rearrangement uses TRBV19 and TRBJ2-7; 8 bases match TRBD1. V lost 5 bases and J lost 3; bases outside the gene matches: 6. The CDR3 is made up of 14 amino acids. Germline V CDR1 and CDR2: LNHDA, SQIVND (reference sequence). The CDR3 nucleotides read TGTGCCAGTAGTCCCCGGACAGGGAACTACGAGCAGTACTTC. The encoded protein is CASSPRTGNYEQYF.

The chain carries TRBV6-1 and TRBJ1-2; D call uncertain. The CDR3 loop spans 15 amino acids. CDR1 is MNHNS and CDR2 is SASEGT in the germline V gene. V was pared by 1 base and J by 4 bases, with 13 bases between. This CDR3 reads CASSEVERRVYGYTF. CDR3 nucleotides: TGTGCCAGCAGTGAAGTTGAGAGGAGAGTCTATGGCTACACCTTC.

The chain joins TRBV5-1 to TRBJ2-5; D is unclear. Trimming cost V 0 bases and J 2 bases, with 5 bases left between them. Germline CDR1 reads SGHRS; CDR2 reads YFSETQ. The CDR3 runs 13 residues. CDR3 region: CASSLGLQETQYF. CDR3 nucleotide sequence: TGCGCCAGCAGCTTGGGACTGCAAGAGACCCAGTACTTC. The whole variable domain, remainder taken from reference TRBV5-1 and TRBJ2-5, is KAGVTQTPRYLIKTRGQQVTLSCSPISGHRSVSWYQQTPGQGLQFLFEYFSETQRNKGNFPGRFSGRQFSNSRSEMNVSTLELGDSALYLCASSLGLQETQYFGPGTRLLVL.